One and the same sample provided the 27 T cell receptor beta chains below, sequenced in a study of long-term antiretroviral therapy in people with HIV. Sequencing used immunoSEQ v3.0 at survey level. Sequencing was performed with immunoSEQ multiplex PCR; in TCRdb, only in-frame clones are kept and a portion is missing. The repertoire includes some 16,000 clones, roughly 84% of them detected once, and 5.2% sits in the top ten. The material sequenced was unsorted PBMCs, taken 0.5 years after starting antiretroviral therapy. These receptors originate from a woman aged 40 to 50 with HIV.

The chain's CDR3 is CASSERGNEQFF. CDR3 in DNA: TGTGCCAGCAGTGAAAGAGGGAATGAGCAGTTCTTC. V gene TRBV6-5 combines with J gene TRBJ2-1, with D possibly TRBD2 on 5 matching bases. Germline lookup yields CDR1 MNHEY and CDR2 SVGAGI. The CDR3 is 12 amino acids. V lost 5 bases, J lost 7 bases, and 9 bases lay in between.

The CDR3 sequence is CASSLKPWSTDTQYF. The CDR3 region has the DNA TGTGCCAGCAGTTTAAAGCCGTGGAGCACAGATACGCAGTATTTT. The chain is built from TRBV28 and TRBJ2-3; D is ambiguous. This CDR3 contains 15 residues. Trimming removed 2 bases from V and 0 bases from J, with 9 bases in between. Germline values: CDR1 MDHEN, CDR2 SYDVKM. Full variable domain (outside the CDR3, taken from reference TRBV28 and TRBJ2-3): DVKVTQSSRYLVKRTGEKVFLECVQDMDHENMFWYRQDPGLGLRLIYFSYDVKMKEKGDIPEGYSVSREKKERFSLILESASTNQTSMYLCASSLKPWSTDTQYFGPGTRLTVL.

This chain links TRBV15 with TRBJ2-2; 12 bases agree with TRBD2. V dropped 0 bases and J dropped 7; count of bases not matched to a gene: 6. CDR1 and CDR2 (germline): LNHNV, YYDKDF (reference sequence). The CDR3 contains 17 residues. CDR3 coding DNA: TGTGCCACCAGCAGAGATAGGACTAGCGGGATGGTCGGGGAGCTGTTTTTT. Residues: CATSRDRTSGMVGELFF. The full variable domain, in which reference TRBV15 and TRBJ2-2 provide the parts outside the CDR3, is DAMVIQNPRYQVTQFGKPVTLSCSQTLNHNVMYWYQQKSSQAPKLLFHYYDKDFNNEADTPDNFQSRRPNTSFCFLDIRSPGLGDTAMYLCATSRDRTSGMVGELFFGEGSRLTVL.

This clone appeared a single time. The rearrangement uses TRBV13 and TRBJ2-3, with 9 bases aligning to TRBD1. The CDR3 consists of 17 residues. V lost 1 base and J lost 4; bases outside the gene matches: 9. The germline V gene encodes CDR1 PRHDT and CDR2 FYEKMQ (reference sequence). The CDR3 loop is CASSLDERTGVADTQYF. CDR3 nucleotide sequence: TGTGCCAGCAGCTTAGATGAGCGGACAGGGGTAGCAGATACGCAGTATTTT.

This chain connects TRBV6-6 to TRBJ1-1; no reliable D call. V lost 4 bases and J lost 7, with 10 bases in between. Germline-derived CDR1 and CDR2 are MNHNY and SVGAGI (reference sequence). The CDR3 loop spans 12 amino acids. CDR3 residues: CASSSGRYEAFF. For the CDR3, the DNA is TGTGCCAGCAGTTCTGGAAGATATGAAGCTTTCTTT.

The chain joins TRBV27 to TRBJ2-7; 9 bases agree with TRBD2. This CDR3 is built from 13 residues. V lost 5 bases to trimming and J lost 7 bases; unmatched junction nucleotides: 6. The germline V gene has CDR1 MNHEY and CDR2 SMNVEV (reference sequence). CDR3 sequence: CASSPGTSFEQYF. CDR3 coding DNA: TGTGCCAGCAGTCCCGGGACTAGCTTTGAGCAGTACTTC.

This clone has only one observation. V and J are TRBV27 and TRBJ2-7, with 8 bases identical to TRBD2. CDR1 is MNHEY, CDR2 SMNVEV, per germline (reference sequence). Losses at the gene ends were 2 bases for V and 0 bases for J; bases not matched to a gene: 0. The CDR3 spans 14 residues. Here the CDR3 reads CASSLSGGSYEQYF. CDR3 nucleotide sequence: TGTGCCAGCAGTTTAAGCGGGGGCTCCTACGAGCAGTACTTC.

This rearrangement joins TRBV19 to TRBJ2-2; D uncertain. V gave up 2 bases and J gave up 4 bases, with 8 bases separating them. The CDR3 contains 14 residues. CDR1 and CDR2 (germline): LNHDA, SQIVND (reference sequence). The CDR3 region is CASSILGGTGELFF. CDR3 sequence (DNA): TGTGCCAGTAGTATACTGGGTGGCACCGGGGAGCTGTTTTTT.

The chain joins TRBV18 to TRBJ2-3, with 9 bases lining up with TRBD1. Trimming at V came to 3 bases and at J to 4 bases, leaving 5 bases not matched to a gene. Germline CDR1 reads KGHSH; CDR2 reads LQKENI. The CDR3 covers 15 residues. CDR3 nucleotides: TGTGCCAGCTCACCGAACAGGGGGCGGTCAGATACGCAGTATTTT. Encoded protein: CASSPNRGRSDTQYF.

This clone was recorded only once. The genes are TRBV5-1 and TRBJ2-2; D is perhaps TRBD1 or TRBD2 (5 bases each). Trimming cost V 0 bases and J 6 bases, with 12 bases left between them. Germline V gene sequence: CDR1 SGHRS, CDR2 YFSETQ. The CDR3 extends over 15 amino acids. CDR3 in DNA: TGCGCCAGCAGCTTGGCCGGGGCTGGGTCCGGGGAGCTGTTTTTT. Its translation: CASSLAGAGSGELFF.

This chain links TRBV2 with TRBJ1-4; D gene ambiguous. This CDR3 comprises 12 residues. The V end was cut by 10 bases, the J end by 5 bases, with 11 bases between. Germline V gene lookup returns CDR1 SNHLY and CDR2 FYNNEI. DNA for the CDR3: TGTGCCAATCAGCTAGGAAATGAAAAACTGTTTTTT. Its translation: CANQLGNEKLFF.

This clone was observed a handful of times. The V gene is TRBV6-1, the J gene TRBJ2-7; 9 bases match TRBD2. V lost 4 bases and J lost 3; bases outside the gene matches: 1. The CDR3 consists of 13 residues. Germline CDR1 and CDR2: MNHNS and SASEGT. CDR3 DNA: TGTGCCAGCAGTGTGACTAGCGGCTACGAGCAGTACTTC. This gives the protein CASSVTSGYEQYF.

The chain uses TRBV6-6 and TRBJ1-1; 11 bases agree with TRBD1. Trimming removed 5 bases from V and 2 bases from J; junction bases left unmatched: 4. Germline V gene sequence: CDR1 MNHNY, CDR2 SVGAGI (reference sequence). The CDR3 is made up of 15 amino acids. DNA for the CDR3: TGTGCCAGCAGTAAAGGGACAGGGGGAAACACTGAAGCTTTCTTT. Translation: CASSKGTGGNTEAFF.

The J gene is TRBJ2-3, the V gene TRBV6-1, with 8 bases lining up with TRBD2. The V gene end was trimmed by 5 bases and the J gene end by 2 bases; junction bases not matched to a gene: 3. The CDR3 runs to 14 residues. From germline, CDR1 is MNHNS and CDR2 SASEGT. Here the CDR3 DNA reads TGTGCCAGCAGTCCACTAGCGGCCACAGATACGCAGTATTTT. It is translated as CASSPLAATDTQYF.

In nucleotides, the CDR3 is TGTGCCAGCAGTTTAAAAGGTAGCTCTGGGGCCAACGTCCTGACTTTC. It specifies CASSLKGSSGANVLTF. The chain employs TRBV27 and TRBJ2-6; D uncertain. With 2 bases removed from V and 0 bases from J, the gap between germline ends came to 8 bases. The CDR3 covers 16 residues. CDR1 MNHEY and CDR2 SMNVEV come from the germline V gene (reference sequence).

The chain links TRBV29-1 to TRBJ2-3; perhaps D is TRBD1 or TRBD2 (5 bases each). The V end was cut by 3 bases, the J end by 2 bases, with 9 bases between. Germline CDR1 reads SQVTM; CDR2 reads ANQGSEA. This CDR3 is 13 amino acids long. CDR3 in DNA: TGCAGCGTTGAGGGACGGTACACAGATACGCAGTATTTT. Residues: CSVEGRYTDTQYF.

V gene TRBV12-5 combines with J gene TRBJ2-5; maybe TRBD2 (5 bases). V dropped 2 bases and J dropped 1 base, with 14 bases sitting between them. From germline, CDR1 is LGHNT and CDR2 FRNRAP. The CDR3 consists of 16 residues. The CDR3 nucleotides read TGTGCTAGTGGTTTGCCCCAACTGAGGGCCCAAGAGACCCAGTACTTC. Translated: CASGLPQLRAQETQYF.

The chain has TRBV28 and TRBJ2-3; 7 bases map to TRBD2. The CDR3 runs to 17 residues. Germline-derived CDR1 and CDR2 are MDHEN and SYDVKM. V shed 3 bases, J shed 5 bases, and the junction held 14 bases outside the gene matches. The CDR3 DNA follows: TGTGCCAGCAGTTTTGGCTCAACCGGGACTACGGGAGATACGCAGTATTTT. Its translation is CASSFGSTGTTGDTQYF.

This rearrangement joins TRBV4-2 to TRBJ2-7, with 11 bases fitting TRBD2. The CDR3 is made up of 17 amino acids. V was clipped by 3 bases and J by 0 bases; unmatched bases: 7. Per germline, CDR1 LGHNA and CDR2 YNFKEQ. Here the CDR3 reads CASSQGGLAVSSYEQYF. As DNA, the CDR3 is TGTGCCAGCAGCCAGGGGGGACTAGCGGTTAGCTCCTACGAGCAGTACTTC.

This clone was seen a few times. CDR3 bases: TGTGCCAGCAGTTCGGGACACTTGAGCTATGGCTACACCTTC. Translating it yields CASSSGHLSYGYTF. V and J are TRBV5-6 and TRBJ1-2; D may be TRBD1 (6 bases). Germline assignment: CDR1 SGHDT and CDR2 YYEEEE. The V and J ends lost 5 bases and 4 bases respectively, with 15 bases between them. This CDR3 has 14 residues.

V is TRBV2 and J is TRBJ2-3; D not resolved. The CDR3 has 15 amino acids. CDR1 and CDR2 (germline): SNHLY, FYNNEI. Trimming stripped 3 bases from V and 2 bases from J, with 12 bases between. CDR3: CASSEGRQNTDTQYF. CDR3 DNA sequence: TGTGCCAGCAGTGAGGGTAGGCAGAACACAGATACGCAGTATTTT.

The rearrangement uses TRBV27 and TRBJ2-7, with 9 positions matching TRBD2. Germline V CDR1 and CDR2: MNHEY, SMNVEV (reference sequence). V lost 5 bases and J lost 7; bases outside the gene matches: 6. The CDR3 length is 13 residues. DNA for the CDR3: TGTGCCAGCAGTATGCGGGAGGGATCTGAGCAGTACTTC. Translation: CASSMREGSEQYF.

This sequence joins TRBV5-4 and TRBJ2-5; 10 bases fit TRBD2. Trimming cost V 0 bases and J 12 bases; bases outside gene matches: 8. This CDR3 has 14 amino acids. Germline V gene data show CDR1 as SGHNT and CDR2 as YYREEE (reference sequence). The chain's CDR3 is CASSLGTSGPAEYF. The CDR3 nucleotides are TGTGCCAGCAGCTTGGGGACTAGCGGTCCCGCTGAGTACTTC. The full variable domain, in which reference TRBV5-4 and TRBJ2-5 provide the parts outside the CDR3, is ETGVTQSPTHLIKTRGQQVTLRCSSQSGHNTVSWYQQALGQGPQFIFQYYREEENGRGNFPPRFSGLQFPNYSSELNVNALELDDSALYLCASSLGTSGPAEYFGPGTRLLVL.

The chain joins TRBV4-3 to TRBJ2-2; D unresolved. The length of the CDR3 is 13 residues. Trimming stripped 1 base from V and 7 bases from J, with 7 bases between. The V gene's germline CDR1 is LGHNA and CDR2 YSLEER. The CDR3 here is CASSQVAGGELFF. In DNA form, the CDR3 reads TGCGCCAGCAGCCAAGTAGCCGGCGGGGAGCTGTTTTTT.

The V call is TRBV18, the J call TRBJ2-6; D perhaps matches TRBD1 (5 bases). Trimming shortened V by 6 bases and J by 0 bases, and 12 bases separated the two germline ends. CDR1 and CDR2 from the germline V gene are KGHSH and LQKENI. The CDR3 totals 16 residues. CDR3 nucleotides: TGTGCCAGCTCCACAGGAACAGACTCTGGGGCCAACGTCCTGACTTTC. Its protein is CASSTGTDSGANVLTF.

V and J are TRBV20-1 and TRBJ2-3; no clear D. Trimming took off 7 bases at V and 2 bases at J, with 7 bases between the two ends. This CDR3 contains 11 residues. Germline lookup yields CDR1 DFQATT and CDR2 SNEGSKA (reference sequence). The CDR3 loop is CSGGATDTQYF. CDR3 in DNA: TGCAGTGGAGGAGCCACAGATACGCAGTATTTT.

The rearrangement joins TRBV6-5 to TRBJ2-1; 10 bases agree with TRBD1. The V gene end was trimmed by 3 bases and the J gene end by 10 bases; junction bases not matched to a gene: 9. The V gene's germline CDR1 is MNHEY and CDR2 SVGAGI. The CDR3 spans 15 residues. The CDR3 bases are TGTGCCAGCAGTTATGGGCTAGCGGACAGGGGGGAGCAGTTCTTC. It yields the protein CASSYGLADRGEQFF.